This TCR beta chain is drawn from a study of T cell responses to AZD1222 COVID-19 vaccine. Study-wide findings and caveats: Mostly white British, mostly female donors; authors suggested clonal diversity may be underestimated. Of the AZD1222 recipients, only five to seven were seropositive at baseline.

Turning to this clone: Its matching antigen is unknown.

V lost 3 bases, J lost 3 bases, and 2 bases lay in between. The CDR3 is 11 amino acids. Germline V CDR1 and CDR2: SGDLS, YYNGEE. TCRdb's table, derived via immunoSEQ multiplex PCR, lists solely in-frame clones and lacks some. The data show around 160,000 clones, around 91% seen once. The rearrangement uses TRBV9 and TRBJ2-3; D is undetermined. This sequence was found in an adult in good health. The sequenced sample was peripheral blood, obtained on day 0 of AZD1222 vaccination. The CDR3 sequence: CASSETDTQYF. In nucleotides, the CDR3 is TGTGCCAGCAGCGAGACAGATACGCAGTATTTT.